The clone carrying this TCR beta chain turned up a few times. What it binds is not known. Primed by a sample-barcoded 5' primer and a J-beta primer mix, a second PCR proceeded for 7 to 11 cycles. TCRdb called the 5' RACE reads again in MiXCR, with one record for every CDR3 protein. This table holds over 500,000 distinct CDR3 sequences, about 27% found once. The sample is drawn from a study of blood T cells in healthy people across ages. Study findings and constraints: Measured against age, TCR beta diversity per million T cells decreased in a roughly linear manner.

The CDR3 runs 13 residues. The germline gives CDR1 WSHSY, CDR2 SAAADI. The V end was cut by 0 bases, the J end by 6 bases, with 8 bases between. These same records also appear under a second study, on T cells of mothers and their children.

This chain uses TRBV10-2 with TRBJ1-2; weak D call: TRBD1 (6 bases). Input material: blood. This receptor was identified in a boy between 2 and 10 years old in good health. The CDR3 nucleotides are TGCGCCAGCAGTGAGTCCGCAGGGGATGGCTACACCTTC. Translation gives CASSESAGDGYTF.